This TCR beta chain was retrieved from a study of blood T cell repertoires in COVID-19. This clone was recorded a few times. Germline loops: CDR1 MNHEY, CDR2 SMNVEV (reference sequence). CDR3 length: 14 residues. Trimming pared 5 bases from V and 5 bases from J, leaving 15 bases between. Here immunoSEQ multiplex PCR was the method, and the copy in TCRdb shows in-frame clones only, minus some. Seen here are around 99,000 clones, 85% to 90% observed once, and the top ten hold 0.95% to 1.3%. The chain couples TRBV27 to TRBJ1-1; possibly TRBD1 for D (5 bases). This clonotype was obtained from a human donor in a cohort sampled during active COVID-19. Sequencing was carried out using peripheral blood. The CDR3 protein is CASSLRERGTEAFF. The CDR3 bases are TGTGCCAGCAGTCTCAGGGAGCGGGGGACTGAAGCTTTCTTT.